The 8 T cell receptor beta chains below all came from one sample that was sequenced in a study of blood T cell repertoires in COVID-19. Method: immunoSEQ multiplex PCR; TCRdb's copy keeps in-frame clones and lacks some. The sample shows about 200,000 clones, approximately 80% of them seen only once. The specimen was peripheral blood. Receptor source: a human donor in a cohort sampled during active COVID-19.

The chain couples TRBV28 to TRBJ2-7, with 7 bases aligning to TRBD1. CDR1 is MDHEN, CDR2 SYDVKM, per germline. V was pared by 6 bases and J by 7 bases, with 9 bases of the junction left unmatched. The CDR3 totals 13 residues. The CDR3 here is CASSQQGVREQYF. In DNA form, the CDR3 reads TGTGCCAGCAGCCAGCAGGGGGTGCGGGAGCAGTACTTC.

The rearrangement joins TRBV7-2 to TRBJ2-7, with a tentative D call TRBD1 (6 bases). V shed 5 bases and J shed 5 bases, with 13 bases lying between them. This CDR3 has 13 residues. The germline V gene has CDR1 SGHTA and CDR2 FQGNSA. CDR3 protein: CASSQYRVHEQYF. The CDR3 nucleotides are TGTGCCAGCAGCCAATACAGGGTCCACGAGCAGTACTTC.

The rearrangement joins TRBV30 to TRBJ2-5; D possibly corresponds to TRBD2 (6 bases). Germline V CDR1 and CDR2: GTSNPN, SVGIG (reference sequence). V lost 3 bases to trimming and J lost 0 bases, with 17 bases between them. This CDR3 spans 16 amino acids. CDR3 sequence (DNA): TGTGCCTGGAGCGCTACCCTTGGGAGGAACCAAGAGACCCAGTACTTC. It codes for CAWSATLGRNQETQYF.

The genes are TRBV5-1 and TRBJ2-7, with TRBD2 matching 12 bases. The CDR3 covers 14 residues. Per germline, CDR1 SGHRS and CDR2 YFSETQ. The trim removed 0 bases at V and 6 bases at J, leaving 1 base unmatched. This CDR3 reads CASSLEGLAGEQYF. In DNA form, the CDR3 reads TGCGCCAGCAGCTTGGAGGGACTAGCGGGCGAGCAGTACTTC.

This clone was observed once. The rearrangement uses TRBV27 and TRBJ1-1; D not certain. The V gene lost 3 bases and the J gene lost 1 base, with 12 bases spanning the gap. The CDR3 is 15 residues long. CDR1 is MNHEY and CDR2 is SMNVEV in the germline V gene (reference sequence). The CDR3 nucleotides are TGTGCCAGCAGTTTGAGTTTTGCGGAGAACACTGAAGCTTTCTTT. It specifies CASSLSFAENTEAFF.

The chain recombines TRBV7-3 with TRBJ2-2; 10 nucleotides match TRBD2. Losses at the gene ends were 5 bases for V and 4 bases for J; bases not matched to a gene: 7. The CDR3 spans 16 residues. Germline assignment: CDR1 SGHTA and CDR2 FQGTGA. CDR3 region: CASSTRTSGTTGELFF. As DNA, the CDR3 is TGTGCCAGCAGCACGCGGACTAGCGGCACCACCGGGGAGCTGTTTTTT.

The V and J genes are TRBV19 and TRBJ1-4; 7 nucleotides align to TRBD1. The CDR3 length is 17 residues. Germline V gene lookup returns CDR1 LNHDA and CDR2 SQIVND (reference sequence). Trimming at V came to 0 bases and at J to 8 bases, leaving 12 bases not matched to a gene. The CDR3 coding sequence is TGTGCCAGTAGTATAGAACCCAGGGGGTCCTTTGCGGAAAAACTGTTTTTT. It encodes CASSIEPRGSFAEKLFF.

This clone has only a few counts. V is TRBV4-1 and J is TRBJ2-4; D might be TRBD1 (6 bases). There are 14 residues in the CDR3. V was shortened by 1 base and J by 4 bases, with 8 bases between the two germline ends. Germline CDR1 and CDR2: MGHRA and YSYEKL. The CDR3 protein is CASSQAGQKNIQYF. DNA of the CDR3: TGCGCCAGCAGCCAAGCAGGACAGAAAAACATTCAGTACTTC.